Below are 17 T cell receptor beta chains sequenced from a single sample in a study of T cells in Graves' hyperthyroidism and ophthalmopathy. Authors of the study amplified TCR beta CDR3 regions from RNA transcripts. With the HTBI primer set, the TCR CDR3 went through a first round of RT-PCR. TCRdb passed the multiplex PCR reads through MiXCR, listing each CDR3 protein once. The sample has a few hundred thousand distinct CDR3 sequences, more than 12% seen once. The sample consisted of blood. Receptors were obtained from a woman between 25 and 40 years old with Graves' hyperthyroidism.

The chain recombines TRBV7-2 with TRBJ2-1; no clear D. The CDR3 is 11 residues long. Trimming took 4 bases from V and 12 from J, leaving 10 bases between them. Germline V gene lookup returns CDR1 SGHTA and CDR2 FQGNSA. The DNA of the CDR3 is TGTGCCAGCAGCTGGGCCGATCGGCAGTTCTTC. Protein sequence: CASSWADRQFF.

This clonotype has at least ten counts. This chain links TRBV5-1 with TRBJ2-2, with TRBD2 as a possible D gene (5 bases). Germline CDR1 and CDR2: SGHRS and YFSETQ. CDR3 length: 15 amino acids. V lost 0 bases and J lost 5, with 11 bases in between. The CDR3 region has the DNA TGCGCCAGCAGCTTGGACCCGGGAAGTACCGGGGAGCTGTTTTTT. It encodes CASSLDPGSTGELFF.

A word on this clonotype: A read error may be the cause here, since a much bigger clone is one base away. The chain is built from TRBV12-3 or TRBV12-4 and TRBJ2-3; 9 bases align to TRBD2. The CDR3 spans 15 residues. The CDR3 nucleotides read TGTGCCAACAGTTTTATAGCGGGAGCCACAGATACGCAGTATTTT. Its protein product is CANSFIAGATDTQYF.

The sample holds many counts of this clonotype. J is TRBJ1-6 and V is TRBV27; D remains ambiguous. Germline V lookup: CDR1 MNHEY, CDR2 SMNVEV (reference sequence). The CDR3 sequence is 15 residues long. V lost 0 bases and J lost 5, with 8 bases in between. The CDR3 protein is CASSLSYSDNSPLHF. The CDR3, as DNA: TGTGCCAGCAGTTTATCGTACTCAGATAATTCACCCCTCCACTTT.

To note about this clonotype: Relative to the germline gene, one junction end is altered; a read error may explain this. This rearrangement joins TRBV6-2 or TRBV6-3 to TRBJ2-5; D uncertain. Germline V gene sequence: CDR1 MNHEY, CDR2 SVGEGT. CDR3 length: 12 residues. The CDR3 sequence is CAISPRLETQYF. The CDR3, as DNA: TGTGCCATCAGTCCCCGTCTTGAGACCCAGTACTTC.

This clonotype has ten or more counts. The chain combines TRBV3-1 with TRBJ2-7, with 8 positions matching TRBD1. This CDR3 region has 12 residues. The germline V gene has CDR1 LGHDT and CDR2 YNNKEL (reference sequence). J lost 5 bases, V lost 4 bases, and 1 base had no gene match. The CDR3 here is CASSRTGNEQYF. CDR3 nucleotides: TGTGCCAGCAGCCGGACAGGGAACGAGCAGTACTTC.

The rearrangement joins TRBV24-1 to TRBJ2-3, with D perhaps TRBD2 (6 bases). The CDR3 is made up of 14 amino acids. V was cut by 9 bases and J by 4 bases, with 16 bases left in between. CDR1 KGHDR and CDR2 SFDVKD come from the germline V gene. CDR3 DNA: TGTGCCACCGCGGGGCGTCGAGGCCCAGATACGCAGTATTTT. Protein: CATAGRRGPDTQYF.

This clonotype showed up many times. This chain links TRBV28 with TRBJ1-1; D unresolved. V was pared by 4 bases and J by 2 bases, with 14 bases between. The germline V gene encodes CDR1 MDHEN and CDR2 SYDVKM. This CDR3 region has 15 residues. The CDR3 DNA reads as TGTGCCAGCAGTTGGGCCAGTTCGTCAAACACTGAAGCTTTCTTT. It yields the protein CASSWASSSNTEAFF.

The chain has TRBV7-7 and TRBJ2-1; no clear D. The V gene lost 1 base and the J gene lost 5 bases, with 12 bases spanning the gap. CDR1 and CDR2 from the germline V gene are SSHAT and FNYEAQ (reference sequence). The CDR3 loop spans 15 amino acids. CDR3 nucleotides: TGTGCCAGCAGCTTAGGCCCCCTACGGCACAATGAGCAGTTCTTC. This codes for CASSLGPLRHNEQFF.

The gene calls are TRBV27 and TRBJ2-3, with 9 bases aligning to TRBD2. This CDR3 contains 14 residues. Germline lookup yields CDR1 MNHEY and CDR2 SMNVEV (reference sequence). Trimming cost V 5 bases and J 6 bases; bases outside gene matches: 6. For the CDR3, the DNA is TGTGCCAGCAGTCCTAGCGGGATCCCCGATACGCAGTATTTT. Translation gives CASSPSGIPDTQYF.

This clonotype has a handful of counts. This chain joins TRBV6-1 and TRBJ2-5; 8 nucleotides agree with TRBD2. Germline assignment: CDR1 MNHNS and CDR2 SASEGT. The V segment lost 5 bases and the J segment 5 bases; nucleotides outside the gene matches: 4. CDR3 length: 13 amino acids. CDR3 residues: CASSWASGETQYF. DNA of the CDR3: TGTGCCAGCAGTTGGGCTAGCGGGGAGACCCAGTACTTC.

The rearrangement links TRBV28 to TRBJ2-7, with D tentatively TRBD1 (6 bases). From germline, CDR1 is MDHEN and CDR2 SYDVKM. CDR3 length: 11 residues. The V gene lost 6 bases and the J gene lost 7 bases, with 10 bases spanning the gap. The CDR3 loop is CASRYTGEQYF. The CDR3 nucleotides are TGTGCCAGCAGGTATACAGGGGAGCAGTACTTC. The whole variable domain, filled in from reference TRBV28 and TRBJ2-7, reads DVKVTQSSRYLVKRTGEKVFLECVQDMDHENMFWYRQDPGLGLRLIYFSYDVKMKEKGDIPEGYSVSREKKERFSLILESASTNQTSMYLCASRYTGEQYFGPGTRLTVT.

This clonotype came up a few times. This sequence joins TRBV12-3 or TRBV12-4 and TRBJ2-5, with D uncertain. V dropped 7 bases and J dropped 5 bases, with 14 bases sitting between them. The CDR3 runs 13 residues. CDR3 in DNA: TGTGCCAGCACCTACAGTGAACGGGAGACCCAGTACTTC. Translation gives CASTYSERETQYF.

This clonotype was seen at least ten times. For the CDR3, the DNA is TGCAGCGTTGAAGATCGGGTACAGGGTACCACAGATACGCAGTATTTT. It encodes CSVEDRVQGTTDTQYF. The V and J genes are TRBV29-1 and TRBJ2-3; D perhaps matches TRBD1 (6 bases). Germline CDR1 reads SQVTM; CDR2 reads ANQGSEA. This CDR3 has 16 residues. V gave up 0 bases and J gave up 2 bases, with 15 bases separating them.

This clonotype showed up many times. The rearrangement links TRBV24-1 to TRBJ2-5; 7 nucleotides align to TRBD2. The CDR3 length is 15 residues. Germline V gene sequence: CDR1 KGHDR, CDR2 SFDVKD. After removal of 3 bases from V and 4 bases from J, the junction contained 7 bases not matched to a gene. This CDR3 is CATSDPGEGTETQYF. CDR3 nucleotides: TGTGCCACCAGTGATCCGGGGGAGGGGACAGAGACCCAGTACTTC.

The chain has TRBV6-2 or TRBV6-3 and TRBJ2-7; TRBD2 matches 8 bases. V lost 2 bases, J lost 6 bases, and 6 bases stayed unmatched. The CDR3 consists of 14 residues. Germline assignment: CDR1 MNHEY and CDR2 SVGEGT. In DNA, the CDR3 is TGTGCCAGCAGTTACCTCTCCGCGGGAGGCGAGCAGTACTTC. Translated, it gives CASSYLSAGGEQYF.

This clonotype was recorded many times. The chain employs TRBV11-2 and TRBJ2-7; TRBD2 matches at 9 bases. Germline V gene lookup returns CDR1 SGHAT and CDR2 FQNNGV. The trim removed 0 bases at V and 2 bases at J, leaving 8 bases unmatched. The CDR3 length is 17 residues. CDR3 sequence reads: CASSLDVDSGRTYEQYF. In DNA form, the CDR3 reads TGTGCCAGCAGCTTAGACGTCGATAGCGGGAGAACCTACGAGCAGTACTTC.